The 27 T cell receptor beta chains below were found in one sample sequenced in a study of beta chain features in type 1 diabetes. All of the isolated RNA was reverse transcribed, so expressed TCRB transcripts were sequenced. Sequencing was performed with immunoSEQ multiplex PCR; in TCRdb, only in-frame clones are kept and a portion is missing. The table lists a few hundred thousand clones, over 11% of them singletons. Antigens for these TCRs are unknown. Study observations and caveats: When Type 1 diabetes patients were examined, their TCRB CDR3s proved moderately but significantly shorter in all four CD4+ subsets.

Input material: naive CD4+ T cells from blood. These receptors were taken from a young man with type 1 diabetes.

The chain links TRBV19 to TRBJ2-7; TRBD1 aligns across 8 bases. V gave up 5 bases and J gave up 3 bases; unmatched junction bases: 9. CDR3 size: 15 residues. The germline gives CDR1 LNHDA, CDR2 SQIVND (reference sequence). Written as DNA, the CDR3 is TGTGCCAGTAGTTCGGACAGGGCTGACTACTACGAGCAGTACTTC. It encodes CASSSDRADYYEQYF.

The chain carries TRBV4-3 and TRBJ2-3; D is undetermined. Germline loops: CDR1 LGHNA, CDR2 YSLEER. Trimming cost V 1 base and J 11 bases, with 7 bases left between them. This CDR3 is 11 amino acids long. CDR3 sequence: CASSQGSGQYF. The DNA for the CDR3 is TGCGCCAGCAGCCAAGGCTCGGGGCAGTATTTT.

This clone was seen a handful of times. V gene TRBV19 combines with J gene TRBJ2-5; 9 nucleotides agree with TRBD1. Unmatched junction bases numbered 12, after V lost 6 bases and J lost 1 base. The CDR3 is 17 residues long. In germline, CDR1 is LNHDA, CDR2 SQIVND (reference sequence). The CDR3 nucleotides are TGTGCCAGTAGCTATTCCGGGACAGGGTCTATCCAAGAGACCCAGTACTTC. This encodes CASSYSGTGSIQETQYF.

The chain carries TRBV5-1 and TRBJ2-1, with 8 positions matching TRBD1. This CDR3 is built from 14 residues. Trimming took 2 bases from V and 6 from J; bases not matched to a gene: 4. Looked up from germline, CDR1 is SGHRS and CDR2 is YFSETQ. The CDR3 spells CASSLSTGGNEQFF. The CDR3 region has the DNA TGCGCCAGCAGCTTATCAACAGGGGGCAATGAGCAGTTCTTC.

This clone was detected once. The chain recombines TRBV28 with TRBJ1-5, with D possibly being TRBD1 (5 bases). This CDR3 is 15 amino acids long. The V end lost 4 bases, the J end lost 0 bases, and 10 bases lay between the germline ends. The V gene's germline CDR1 is MDHEN and CDR2 SYDVKM. The CDR3 sequence: CASSSQGHSNQPQHF. CDR3 coding DNA: TGTGCCAGCAGTTCCCAGGGCCATAGCAATCAGCCCCAGCATTTT.

This rearrangement joins TRBV29-1 to TRBJ2-7, with 8 bases that match TRBD1. CDR3 size: 17 residues. Unmatched junction bases numbered 15, after V lost 5 bases and J lost 0 bases. Germline CDR1 and CDR2: SQVTM and ANQGSEA. The CDR3 nucleotides read TGCAGCGTTTTCTTTTTTCTTGGACAGGGAAGCTCCTACGAGCAGTACTTC. It codes for CSVFFFLGQGSSYEQYF.

CDR3 DNA: TGTGCCAGCAGCCAAGTACTCTCAGATACGCAGTATTTT. Its translation: CASSQVLSDTQYF. V and J are TRBV4-2 and TRBJ2-3; D is undetermined. This CDR3 is 13 amino acids long. Per germline, CDR1 LGHNA and CDR2 YNFKEQ. Deletions cut 1 base from V and 4 bases from J, with 6 bases between.

This clone was recorded a few times. The chain couples TRBV25-1 to TRBJ2-7; D uncertain. This CDR3 has 12 residues. Trimming left V 1 base short and J 2 bases short, with 3 bases between. Germline-derived CDR1 and CDR2 are MGHDK and SYGVNS. CDR3 DNA sequence: TGTGCCAGCAGTGAATCAACCTACGAGCAGTACTTC. It codes for CASSESTYEQYF.

V and J are TRBV2 and TRBJ1-2; TRBD1 agrees at 7 bases. Germline V lookup: CDR1 SNHLY, CDR2 FYNNEI. With V trimmed by 3 bases and J by 4 bases, 5 bases remained unmatched. The CDR3 is 14 residues long. CDR3 region: CASSDYRGLYGYTF. The CDR3 nucleotides are TGTGCCAGCAGTGACTACAGGGGCCTCTATGGCTACACCTTC.

This chain connects TRBV27 to TRBJ1-4, with unresolved D. CDR3 length: 11 residues. Germline V gives CDR1 MNHEY, CDR2 SMNVEV (reference sequence). V lost 6 bases to trimming and J lost 10 bases, with 9 bases between them. The CDR3 DNA is TGTGCCAGCAGCCTCGAGCGAAAACTGTTTTTT. Encoded protein: CASSLERKLFF.

The V gene is TRBV5-1, the J gene TRBJ2-2; tentative D call: TRBD2 (6 bases). There are 17 residues in the CDR3. Germline CDR1 reads SGHRS; CDR2 reads YFSETQ. The V gene lost 0 bases and the J gene lost 1 base, with 13 bases spanning the gap. CDR3 DNA sequence: TGCGCCAGCAGCTTGGAAGGCGGCGGGGTGAACACCGGGGAGCTGTTTTTT. It translates to CASSLEGGGVNTGELFF.

This clone has a handful of counts. The chain carries TRBV4-2 and TRBJ2-1; no clear D. Trimming pared 6 bases from V and 8 bases from J, leaving 11 bases between. The CDR3 is 12 amino acids. Germline V gives CDR1 LGHNA, CDR2 YNFKEQ. The CDR3 nucleotides read TGTGCCAGCAGTCAACGTCTAGATGAGCAGTTCTTC. Amino acids: CASSQRLDEQFF.

The chain employs TRBV7-2 and TRBJ2-7; maybe TRBD2 (6 bases). Germline CDR1 is SGHTA and CDR2 is FQGNSA. The CDR3 is made up of 16 amino acids. Between the trimmed V and J ends, which lost 3 bases and 1 base, there was a span of 16 bases. CDR3 nucleotides: TGTGCCAGCAGCTTCCCCCCCGCTAGCGCGTCCTACGAGCAGTACTTC. It codes for CASSFPPASASYEQYF.

The gene calls are TRBV4-3 and TRBJ2-7; tentatively, D is TRBD2 (6 bases). The CDR3 totals 14 residues. V dropped 0 bases and J dropped 7 bases, with 13 bases sitting between them. Germline CDR1 and CDR2: LGHNA and YSLEER. The CDR3 sequence is CASSQDWLAYEQYF. The CDR3 nucleotides are TGCGCCAGCAGCCAAGATTGGCTAGCGTATGAGCAGTACTTC.

This clone appeared a few times. V and J are TRBV2 and TRBJ2-3; 8 bases fit TRBD2. Trimming at V came to 5 bases and at J to 6 bases, leaving 4 bases not matched to a gene. Germline CDR1 is SNHLY and CDR2 is FYNNEI. The CDR3 covers 13 residues. CDR3 nucleotides: TGTGCCAGCAGTTTTAGCGGGACGGATACGCAGTATTTT. Its translation is CASSFSGTDTQYF.

The chain carries TRBV19 and TRBJ2-6; D call uncertain. CDR3 length equals 15 residues. The germline V gene has CDR1 LNHDA and CDR2 SQIVND (reference sequence). Trimming removed 6 bases from V and 0 bases from J, with 9 bases in between. CDR3 sequence reads: CASSGLVSGANVLTF. Here the CDR3 DNA reads TGTGCCAGTAGCGGTCTCGTCTCTGGGGCCAACGTCCTGACTTTC.

The rearrangement joins TRBV30 to TRBJ1-2, with D possibly matching TRBD1 (6 bases). CDR1 and CDR2 (germline): GTSNPN, SVGIG (reference sequence). The CDR3 sequence is 13 residues long. Trimming cost V 2 bases and J 4 bases, with 11 bases left between them. The CDR3 region is CAWSRGQSYGYTF. The CDR3 DNA sequence: TGTGCCTGGAGTAGAGGACAGTCCTATGGCTACACCTTC.

This sequence joins TRBV14 and TRBJ2-1; the match to TRBD2 covers 7 bases. The CDR3 length is 19 residues. Looked up from germline, CDR1 is SGHDN and CDR2 is FVKESK. After removal of 4 bases from V and 10 bases from J, the junction contained 25 bases not matched to a gene. CDR3 amino acids: CASSPLLRGRALGSGEQFF. CDR3 DNA sequence: TGTGCCAGCAGCCCCTTACTAAGAGGGAGGGCCCTCGGATCGGGCGAGCAGTTCTTC.

The chain links TRBV28 to TRBJ2-2; 7 bases map to TRBD2. Germline trimming cut 5 bases from V and 4 bases from J; bases unmatched to any gene: 10. This CDR3 comprises 16 residues. The germline gives CDR1 MDHEN, CDR2 SYDVKM. CDR3 sequence: CASSAPLSGGTGELFF. The DNA for the CDR3 is TGTGCCAGCAGTGCTCCTCTATCGGGGGGCACCGGGGAGCTGTTTTTT.

Only a few counts were recorded for this clone. This sequence joins TRBV5-1 and TRBJ2-1; D gene uncertain. V dropped 0 bases and J dropped 3 bases, with 7 bases sitting between them. Germline CDR1 and CDR2: SGHRS and YFSETQ. The CDR3 spans 14 residues. In DNA form, the CDR3 reads TGCGCCAGCAGCTTGGGTCAAATCTACAATGAGCAGTTCTTC. Translating it yields CASSLGQIYNEQFF.

The chain is built from TRBV6-6 and TRBJ2-1; perhaps TRBD2 as D (6 bases). The CDR3 runs to 15 residues. Looked up from germline, CDR1 is MNHNY and CDR2 is SVGAGI (reference sequence). The V end was cut by 7 bases, the J end by 6 bases, with 19 bases between. The DNA of the CDR3 is TGTGCCAGCACTAAACCGGGAGAACGGCGCAATGAGCAGTTCTTC. Its translation is CASTKPGERRNEQFF.

The CDR3 reads CASSITGGVETQYF. The CDR3 region has the DNA TGTGCCAGCAGCATTACAGGGGGAGTCGAGACCCAGTACTTC. V usage is TRBV7-9 and J usage is TRBJ2-5; TRBD1 aligns across 8 bases. Germline-derived CDR1 and CDR2 are SEHNR and FQNEAQ (reference sequence). This CDR3 has 14 amino acids. V gave up 5 bases and J gave up 5 bases; unmatched junction bases: 7.

This clone occurred a few times. This chain links TRBV7-9 with TRBJ2-1; 7 bases match TRBD2. The length of the CDR3 is 14 residues. J was trimmed by 8 bases and V by 2 bases; bases with no gene match: 6. Germline V lookup: CDR1 SEHNR, CDR2 FQNEAQ (reference sequence). The CDR3 region is CASSLSAGDHEQFF. As DNA, the CDR3 is TGTGCCAGCAGCTTATCTGCGGGGGACCATGAGCAGTTCTTC.

The chain combines TRBV29-1 with TRBJ2-5, with 14 nucleotides matching TRBD2. Germline V gene data show CDR1 as SQVTM and CDR2 as ANQGSEA. The V gene end was trimmed by 2 bases and the J gene end by 4 bases; junction bases not matched to a gene: 6. CDR3 length: 16 amino acids. The CDR3 bases are TGCAGCGTTGAACGGACTAGCGGGAGGAGTCGAGAGACCCAGTACTTC. This encodes CSVERTSGRSRETQYF.

DNA of the CDR3: TGTGCCTGGAGCCTCGGGAGGGGACAGAATGAGCAGTTCTTC. Protein: CAWSLGRGQNEQFF. The V call is TRBV30, the J call TRBJ2-1; possible D gene TRBD2, 8 bases. From germline, CDR1 is GTSNPN and CDR2 SVGIG (reference sequence). This CDR3 spans 14 amino acids. V lost 3 bases and J 7 bases, leaving 16 bases between the germline ends.

The chain employs TRBV7-3 and TRBJ2-3; TRBD1 agrees at 7 bases. The CDR3 is 16 residues long. Germline V gene lookup returns CDR1 SGHTA and CDR2 FQGTGA. V trimming: 3 bases; J trimming: 4 bases; junction bases outside the gene matches: 10. DNA of the CDR3: TGTGCCAGCAGCTTCCCAACCAGGGGGATTCCAGATACGCAGTATTTT. It encodes CASSFPTRGIPDTQYF.

This clone occurred a few times. The chain combines TRBV27 with TRBJ2-1, with 11 nucleotides matching TRBD2. CDR3 size: 17 residues. The V and J ends lost 10 bases and 0 bases, in that order; junction bases with no gene match: 11. Germline V gives CDR1 MNHEY, CDR2 SMNVEV (reference sequence). In DNA, the CDR3 is TGTGCCACCTCCGGGACTAGCGGCCCCAGCTCCTACAATGAGCAGTTCTTC. Protein sequence: CATSGTSGPSSYNEQFF.